This passage covers 13 T cell receptor beta chains from one sample sequenced in a study of metastatic and nonmetastatic thyroid tumors. The entire patient cohort was treatment-naive prior to thyroid surgery. TCRdb reassembled clones from the PCR reads with MiXCR. The sample lists about 9,500 clones, under 30% occurring once. The sequenced material came from tumor tissue. Source of these receptors: a female donor with papillary thyroid cancer or a benign thyroid nodule (not recorded which). Some clones in this sample may be carry-over from other donors' samples.

Comments on this clone: At one boundary the junction diverges from the germline segment, which might be a read error. The chain recombines TRBV6-1 with TRBJ2-2; TRBD2 might be the D (5 bases). This CDR3 region has 13 residues. CDR1 and CDR2 (germline): MNHNS, SASEGT. CDR3 protein: CASSIAFTGEMFF. DNA of the CDR3: TGTGCCAGCAGTATAGCCTTCACCGGGGAGATGTTTTTT.

This clone is labeled as medium-sized. The chain is built from TRBV9 and TRBJ2-7; 7 bases are shared with TRBD2. The CDR3 sequence is 14 residues long. CDR1 is SGDLS and CDR2 is YYNGEE in the germline V gene. V shed 7 bases, J shed 6 bases, and the junction held 13 bases outside the gene matches. The CDR3, as DNA: TGTGCCAGCTCCGCGGGGGATACCGCCTTCGAGCAGTACTTC. This codes for CASSAGDTAFEQYF. Looking up the rest from reference TRBV9 and TRBJ2-7 gives the full variable domain: DSGVTQTPKHLITATGQRVTLRCSPRSGDLSVYWYQQSLDQGLQFLIQYYNGEERAKGNILERFSAQQFPDLHSELNLSSLELGDSALYFCASSAGDTAFEQYFGPGTRLTVT.

The sample holds many counts of this clone. The chain combines TRBV10-2 with TRBJ1-1, with D tentatively TRBD1 (5 bases). This CDR3 contains 12 residues. The V gene's germline CDR1 is WSHSY and CDR2 SAAADI. The germline V and J ends were trimmed by 10 bases and 7 bases, with 16 bases remaining between them. The CDR3, as DNA: TGCGCCATCTGGGGCGATTCAAATGAAGCTTTCTTT. This encodes CAIWGDSNEAFF.

This clone was picked up a small number of times. The chain carries TRBV6-2 or TRBV6-3 and TRBJ2-3; 12 bases fit TRBD2. Trimming took 2 bases from V and 4 from J; bases not matched to a gene: 4. Germline V gives CDR1 MNHEY, CDR2 SVGEGT. The CDR3 extends over 16 amino acids. The CDR3: CASSYRTSGNPDTQYF. As DNA, the CDR3 is TGTGCCAGCAGTTACAGGACTAGCGGGAACCCAGATACGCAGTATTTT.

The chain joins TRBV20-1 to TRBJ1-2, with a weak D call TRBD1 (6 bases). From germline, CDR1 is DFQATT and CDR2 SNEGSKA (reference sequence). Trimming cost V 5 bases and J 0 bases, with 13 bases left between them. The CDR3 has 14 residues. The CDR3: CSAPTRTANYGYTF. The DNA for the CDR3 is TGCAGTGCTCCCACTCGGACAGCTAACTATGGCTACACCTTC.

In this sample, this clone turned up a few times. V usage is TRBV4-2 and J usage is TRBJ1-2, with TRBD1 matching over 7 bases. The CDR3 is 14 amino acids. Germline CDR1 is LGHNA and CDR2 is YNFKEQ. J was trimmed by 4 bases and V by 3 bases; bases with no gene match: 5. The CDR3 is CASSQNRDSYGYTF. The CDR3 nucleotides are TGTGCCAGCAGCCAGAACCGGGACAGCTATGGCTACACCTTC.

This clone is medium-sized (0.01 to 0.1%) by share. The V and J genes are TRBV2 and TRBJ2-7, with D possibly being TRBD2 (6 bases). The CDR3 extends over 14 amino acids. V lost 0 bases and J 6 bases, leaving 12 bases between the germline ends. Per the germline V gene, CDR1 is SNHLY and CDR2 is FYNNEI. CDR3 amino acids: CASSEAGRGREQYF. As DNA, the CDR3 is TGTGCCAGCAGTGAAGCCGGGAGAGGGCGCGAGCAGTACTTC. The full variable domain, with the rest looked up from reference TRBV2 and TRBJ2-7, is EPEVTQTPSHQVTQMGQEVILRCVPISNHLYFYWYRQILGQKVEFLVSFYNNEISEKSEIFDDQFSVERPDGSNFTLKIRSTKLEDSAMYFCASSEAGRGREQYFGPGTRLTVT.

J is TRBJ2-7 and V is TRBV9, with TRBD2 as a possible D gene (6 bases). Germline-derived CDR1 and CDR2 are SGDLS and YYNGEE. This CDR3 has 12 residues. V was pared by 7 bases and J by 4 bases, with 12 bases between. Here the CDR3 DNA reads TGTGCCAGCTATTCTAGCGCTTACGAGCAGTACTTC. Amino acids: CASYSSAYEQYF.

The chain links TRBV3-1 to TRBJ2-1; 11 bases map to TRBD1. Germline V CDR1 and CDR2: LGHDT, YNNKEL (reference sequence). This CDR3 has 16 residues. With 7 bases clipped from V and 7 bases from J, the junction kept 12 bases outside the gene matches. The CDR3 DNA reads TGTGCCAGCATCCTCCGGGACAGGGGGAGTTGGAATGAGCAGTTCTTC. Its translation is CASILRDRGSWNEQFF.

The sample holds a few counts of this clone. A much larger clone differs from this one at a single base, so this may be a read error. The same CDR3 also results from other DNA sequences found in this sample. V usage is TRBV11-2 and J usage is TRBJ2-5; a weak D match, TRBD2 (6 bases). The CDR3 contains 15 residues. V lost 5 bases and J lost 5, with 18 bases in between. Germline V gene data show CDR1 as SGHAT and CDR2 as FQNNGV. The CDR3: CASSPTPRRGETQYF. The CDR3 DNA reads TGTGCCAGCAGCCCCACCCCCCGGAGGGGTGAGACCCAGTACTTC. Supplemented by reference TRBV11-2 and TRBJ2-5, the full variable domain reads EAGVAQSPRYKIIEKRQSVAFWCNPISGHATLYWYQQILGQGPKLLIQFQNNGVVDDSQLPKDRFSAERLKGVDSTLKIQPAKLEDSAVYLCASSPTPRRGETQYFGPGTRLLVL.

This clone occurred a few times. V usage is TRBV28 and J usage is TRBJ2-7, with 9 bases lining up with TRBD1. Germline V lookup: CDR1 MDHEN, CDR2 SYDVKM. V gave up 2 bases and J gave up 5 bases; unmatched junction bases: 7. The CDR3 is made up of 15 amino acids. The CDR3 DNA reads as TGTGCCAGCAGTTTAGAACAGGGGGCGAGGGACGAGCAGTACTTC. Amino acid sequence: CASSLEQGARDEQYF. The complete variable domain, with remaining parts taken from reference TRBV28 and TRBJ2-7, reads DVKVTQSSRYLVKRTGEKVFLECVQDMDHENMFWYRQDPGLGLRLIYFSYDVKMKEKGDIPEGYSVSREKKERFSLILESASTNQTSMYLCASSLEQGARDEQYFGPGTRLTVT.

This clone was observed many times. V is TRBV7-2 and J is TRBJ2-3; no firm D call. This CDR3 has 16 amino acids. CDR1 SGHTA and CDR2 FQGNSA come from the germline V gene. The V end lost 5 bases, the J end lost 5 bases, and 20 bases lay between the germline ends. Here the CDR3 reads CASSPLIRKPGDTQYF. The CDR3 DNA reads TGTGCCAGCAGCCCCCTAATACGGAAACCTGGAGATACGCAGTATTTT.

By share, this clone counts as medium-sized. The rearrangement joins TRBV19 to TRBJ1-2; D is perhaps TRBD1 (5 bases). Trimming took off 7 bases at V and 8 bases at J, with 17 bases between the two ends. The CDR3 extends over 13 amino acids. The germline V gene encodes CDR1 LNHDA and CDR2 SQIVND (reference sequence). Here the CDR3 DNA reads TGTGCCAGTACGGGTGGGGCCGGAGGAGGCTACACCTTC. Translated: CASTGGAGGGYTF.